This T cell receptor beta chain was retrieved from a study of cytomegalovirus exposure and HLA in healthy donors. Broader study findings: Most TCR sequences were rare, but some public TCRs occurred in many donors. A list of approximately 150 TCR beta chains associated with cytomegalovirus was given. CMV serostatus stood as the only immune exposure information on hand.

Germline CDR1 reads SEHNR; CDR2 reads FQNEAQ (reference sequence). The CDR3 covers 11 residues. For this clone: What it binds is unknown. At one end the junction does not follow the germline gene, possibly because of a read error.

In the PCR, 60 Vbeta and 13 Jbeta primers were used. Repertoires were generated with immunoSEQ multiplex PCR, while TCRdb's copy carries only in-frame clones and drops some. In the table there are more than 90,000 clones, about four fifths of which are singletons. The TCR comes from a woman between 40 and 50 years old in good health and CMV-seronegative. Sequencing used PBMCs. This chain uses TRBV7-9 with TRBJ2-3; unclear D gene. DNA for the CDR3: TGTTCCAGCAGGTACACAGATACGCAGTATTTT. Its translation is CSSRYTDTQYF.